These T cell receptor beta chains were read from a single sample in a study of blood T cells in healthy people across ages. A single record per CDR3 protein comes from TCRdb applying MiXCR to the 5' RACE reads. The table lists 450,000 to 700,000 distinct CDR3 sequences, roughly 29% of them singletons. The sequencing sample was made of blood. Receptors originate from a woman aged 70-85 years in good health. The CDR3 runs from the conserved cysteine through the conserved F or W. Each record gives: D gene, J gene, clone size, V gene, CDR3 protein, CDR3 DNA. D genes are given only for firm matches. A row's size may be missing; if present it is once, few, many or a size class.

NA,TRBJ1-2,NA,TRBV7-8,CASSFLEGRGYTF,TGTGCCAGCAGCTTTCTGGAGGGCCGTGGCTACACCTTC
TRBD2,TRBJ2-1,NA,TRBV7-3,CASSLITAGYNEQFF,TGTGCCAGCAGCTTAATAACAGCGGGGTACAATGAGCAGTTCTTC
NA,TRBJ2-1,NA,TRBV12-3/TRBV12-4,CASSLGLNEQFF,TGTGCCAGCAGTTTGGGGCTCAACGAGCAGTTCTTC
NA,TRBJ1-2,NA,TRBV7-2,CASSRATADYGYTF,TGTGCCAGCAGCCGAGCGACAGCAGACTATGGCTACACCTTC
NA,TRBJ2-1,few,TRBV4-2,CASSPSGGVYNEQFF,TGTGCCAGCAGCCCCAGTGGCGGGGTCTACAATGAGCAGTTCTTC
NA,TRBJ2-5,few,TRBV7-9,CASSDHVVETQYF,TGTGCCAGCAGCGACCACGTTGTAGAGACCCAGTACTTC
NA,TRBJ1-2,NA,TRBV5-1,CASSSAGTNYGYAF,TGCGCCAGCAGCTCAGCCGGGACAAACTATGGCTACGCCTTC
TRBD2,TRBJ2-7,NA,TRBV7-2,CASSLGLAGEQYF,TGTGCCAGCAGCTTAGGACTAGCGGGCGAGCAGTACTTC
TRBD2,TRBJ2-1,NA,TRBV20-1,CSAQVASGGNEQFF,TGCAGTGCCCAGGTTGCTAGCGGGGGCAATGAGCAGTTCTTC
NA,TRBJ2-3,many,TRBV7-2,CASSAKTGLRTDTQYF,TGTGCCAGCAGCGCCAAGACAGGACTTCGCACAGATACGCAGTATTTT
NA,TRBJ1-4,NA,TRBV4-3,CASSQGTSDEKLFF,TGCGCCAGCAGCCAAGGAACGAGTGATGAAAAACTGTTTTTT
NA,TRBJ2-2,few,TRBV4-2,CASSLGYNTGELFF,TGTGCCAGCTCGCTGGGCTACAACACCGGGGAGCTGTTTTTT
NA,TRBJ1-1,NA,TRBV20-1,CSAITGTEAFF,TGCAGTGCCATTACCGGCACTGAAGCTTTCTTT
TRBD1,TRBJ1-1,NA,TRBV4-2,CASSRPTGTNTEAFF,TGTGCCAGCAGCCGCCCGACAGGGACCAACACTGAAGCTTTCTTT
NA,TRBJ1-1,NA,TRBV4-2,CASSQELQFTSEAFF,TGTGCCAGCAGCCAAGAACTCCAATTTACGAGTGAAGCTTTCTTT
TRBD2,TRBJ2-7,NA,TRBV20-1,CSVSGGGRGSNEQYF,TGCAGTGTTTCGGGAGGGGGGCGCGGGTCTAACGAGCAGTACTTC
NA,TRBJ2-1,few,TRBV10-3,CAISESRVQFF,TGTGCCATCAGTGAAAGTAGGGTACAGTTCTTC
TRBD1,TRBJ1-2,NA,TRBV29-1,CSVGDSYGYTF,TGCAGCGTAGGGGACAGCTATGGCTACACCTTC
NA,TRBJ2-5,NA,TRBV7-2,CASSPPSQSSAYF,TGTGCCAGCAGCCCTCCCTCCCAGTCGTCAGCGTACTTC
TRBD2,TRBJ2-1,few,TRBV20-1,CSASPGLAGEGEQFF,TGCAGTGCTAGCCCGGGACTAGCGGGGGAGGGTGAGCAGTTCTTC
NA,TRBJ2-5,NA,TRBV3-1,CASSLIGGQDQETQYF,TGTGCCAGCAGCCTAATCGGGGGCCAGGACCAAGAGACCCAGTACTTC
NA,TRBJ1-3,NA,TRBV20-1,CSARDSRGGHGNTIYF,TGCAGTGCTAGAGATTCTCGAGGGGGTCATGGAAACACCATATATTTT
NA,TRBJ1-5,NA,TRBV6-1,CASSEAGGGSQPQHF,TGTGCCAGCAGTGAAGCTGGGGGCGGAAGTCAGCCCCAGCATTTT
TRBD2,TRBJ2-5,NA,TRBV5-1,CASSPLSGNQETQYF,TGCGCCAGCAGCCCCCTTAGCGGGAACCAAGAGACCCAGTACTTC
TRBD1,TRBJ1-4,few,TRBV20-1,CSASAGTANEKLFF,TGCAGTGCTAGCGCCGGGACAGCGAATGAAAAACTGTTTTTT
TRBD2,TRBJ2-1,NA,TRBV7-2,CASSPQTSGVNNEQFF,TGTGCCAGCAGCCCCCAGACTAGCGGGGTGAACAATGAGCAGTTCTTC
TRBD2,TRBJ2-1,few,TRBV29-1,CSVVSGGAVSYNEQFF,TGCAGCGTTGTTAGCGGGGGGGCCGTTAGTTACAATGAGCAGTTCTTC
NA,TRBJ2-1,NA,TRBV5-1,CASSLMAGASYNEQFF,TGCGCCAGCAGCTTGATGGCGGGGGCATCCTACAATGAGCAGTTCTTC
NA,TRBJ1-4,few,TRBV5-1,CASSLIVQAPNEKLFF,TGCGCCAGCAGCTTGATCGTGCAGGCTCCCAATGAAAAACTGTTTTTT
NA,TRBJ2-1,few,TRBV7-9,CASSTTDEQFF,TGTGCCAGCAGCACGACGGATGAGCAGTTCTTC
TRBD2,TRBJ2-1,NA,TRBV7-9,CASSLAGLGHNEQFF,TGTGCCAGCAGCCTAGCGGGCCTTGGCCACAATGAGCAGTTCTTC
NA,TRBJ2-3,NA,TRBV10-3,CAIRDPETTGASTDTQYF,TGTGCCATCAGAGACCCCGAGACCACAGGAGCCAGCACAGATACGCAGTATTTT
TRBD2,TRBJ2-1,few,TRBV30,CAWNSPLAGGTHEQFF,TGTGCCTGGAATTCTCCTTTAGCGGGGGGGACCCATGAGCAGTTCTTC
TRBD1,TRBJ1-4,few,TRBV6-1,CASSEALGQGWGEKLFF,TGTGCCAGCAGTGAAGCCCTCGGACAGGGCTGGGGTGAAAAACTGTTTTTT
NA,TRBJ2-3,NA,TRBV5-1,CASSLERDTQYF,TGCGCCAGCAGCTTAGAAAGAGATACGCAGTATTTT
NA,TRBJ2-3,few,TRBV7-2,CASSLGVLASDTQYF,TGTGCCAGCAGCTTAGGGGTCCTAGCGTCAGATACGCAGTATTTT
NA,TRBJ1-1,few,TRBV7-8,CASSSGHQNTEAFF,TGTGCCAGCAGCTCGGGACATCAGAACACTGAAGCTTTCTTT